Following are 27 T cell receptor beta chains from one sample sequenced in a study of shared clonotypes between healthy human individuals. This table comes from immunoSEQ multiplex PCR, and its TCRdb copy is limited to in-frame clones, with some not included. The table lists a few million clones, 85% to 95% of them singletons. The specimen was naive CD4+ T cells from PBMCs. The subset is: CD45RA+ positively selected. These receptors originate from a man younger than 30 in good health. Some clones in this sample may be carry-over from other donors' samples.

V usage is TRBV7-2 and J usage is TRBJ2-7, with D possibly matching TRBD1 (7 bases). The ends were cut back, 1 base at V and 5 bases at J, with 21 bases in the middle. CDR1 SGHTA and CDR2 FQGNSA come from the germline V gene. CDR3 size: 17 residues. CDR3 in amino acids: CASSLVGLGRGDNEQYF. The CDR3 nucleotides read TGTGCCAGCAGCTTAGTCGGTCTGGGCAGGGGGGACAACGAGCAGTACTTC.

The gene calls are TRBV5-1 and TRBJ1-1, with D possibly TRBD1 on 6 matching bases. V lost 4 bases to trimming and J lost 6 bases, with 13 bases between them. This CDR3 contains 13 residues. Germline CDR1 and CDR2: SGHRS and YFSETQ. The CDR3 nucleotides are TGCGCCAGCAGCGAGAATACAGGGTCTGAAGCTTTCTTT. The encoded protein is CASSENTGSEAFF. The variable domain in full, completed from reference TRBV5-1 and TRBJ1-1, reads KAGVTQTPRYLIKTRGQQVTLSCSPISGHRSVSWYQQTPGQGLQFLFEYFSETQRNKGNFPGRFSGRQFSNSRSEMNVSTLELGDSALYLCASSENTGSEAFFGQGTRLTVV.

The V call is TRBV30, the J call TRBJ2-2; 11 nucleotides align to TRBD2. The CDR3 spans 17 residues. CDR1 GTSNPN and CDR2 SVGIG come from the germline V gene (reference sequence). After removal of 1 base from V and 5 bases from J, the junction contained 9 bases not matched to a gene. Here the CDR3 DNA reads TGTGCCTGGAGTGGCGGCCTAGCGGGAGGAAAAACCGGGGAGCTGTTTTTT. This sequence encodes CAWSGGLAGGKTGELFF.

The V call is TRBV29-1, the J call TRBJ1-4, with D uncertain. There are 12 residues in the CDR3. Germline V gives CDR1 SQVTM, CDR2 ANQGSEA. With 4 bases removed from V and 8 bases from J, the gap between germline ends came to 11 bases. For the CDR3, the DNA is TGCAGCGTTGCTGGGCCGGGGGAAAAACTGTTTTTT. Its protein is CSVAGPGEKLFF.

Regarding this clone: The sample carries other DNA sequences with the same CDR3. This chain links TRBV7-8 with TRBJ1-5; D unclear. Trimming cost V 1 base and J 4 bases, with 5 bases left between them. CDR3 size: 13 residues. Germline CDR1 reads SGHVS; CDR2 reads FQNEAQ. CDR3 protein: CASSLGNNQPQHF. CDR3 nucleotide sequence: TGTGCCAGCAGCTTAGGAAATAATCAGCCCCAGCATTTT.

This chain connects TRBV18 to TRBJ1-2; maybe TRBD1 (6 bases). The CDR3 loop spans 15 amino acids. Per the germline V gene, CDR1 is KGHSH and CDR2 is LQKENI. V was trimmed by 4 bases and J by 3 bases, leaving 15 bases between them. CDR3 DNA sequence: TGTGCCAGCTCACGGACCTCTCCAGGGGACTATGGCTACACCTTC. Residues: CASSRTSPGDYGYTF.

The CDR3 DNA sequence: TGTGCCAGCAGCCAAGATCGGTGGTTGGGGGATTCGGTTACGCAGTATTTT. It translates to CASSQDRWLGDSVTQYF. The V gene is TRBV4-2, the J gene TRBJ2-3; the D gene could be TRBD1 or TRBD2 (5 bases each). V was shortened by 0 bases and J by 8 bases, with 21 bases between the two germline ends. CDR1 LGHNA and CDR2 YNFKEQ come from the germline V gene. The CDR3 is 17 residues long.

This clone was seen a single time. The chain recombines TRBV28 with TRBJ2-1; TRBD2 matches at 12 bases. Germline V gene sequence: CDR1 MDHEN, CDR2 SYDVKM. CDR3 length: 17 amino acids. Trimming cost V 5 bases and J 2 bases; bases outside gene matches: 7. The CDR3 DNA follows: TGTGCCAGCAGTCGGGGACTAGCGGGTTTGCCCTACAATGAGCAGTTCTTC. It is translated as CASSRGLAGLPYNEQFF.

V usage is TRBV29-1 and J usage is TRBJ2-7; D perhaps matches TRBD2 (6 bases). The CDR3 totals 13 residues. Germline V CDR1 and CDR2: SQVTM, ANQGSEA. Trimming left V 7 bases short and J 0 bases short, with 13 bases between. The CDR3 coding sequence is TGCAGCGCCATCCGGGACTTCTCCTACGAGCAGTACTTC. Its translation: CSAIRDFSYEQYF.

This rearrangement joins TRBV2 to TRBJ1-5; TRBD1 matches 9 bases. This CDR3 is 14 amino acids long. CDR1 and CDR2 (germline): SNHLY, FYNNEI. With V trimmed by 4 bases and J by 6 bases, 4 bases remained unmatched. Written as DNA, the CDR3 is TGTGCCAGCAGTGGGACAGGGGCGCGTCAGCCCCAGCATTTT. Amino acid sequence: CASSGTGARQPQHF.

The chain recombines TRBV5-1 with TRBJ2-5; D possibly uses TRBD1 or TRBD2 (5 bases each). The CDR3 is 15 amino acids. From germline, CDR1 is SGHRS and CDR2 YFSETQ. Trimming pared 7 bases from V and 5 bases from J, leaving 21 bases between. The DNA for the CDR3 is TGCGCCAGCGGCCAATCAGGGAATGGGGAGGAGACCCAGTACTTC. Its protein is CASGQSGNGEETQYF.

This chain links TRBV2 with TRBJ2-3; perhaps TRBD2 as D (6 bases). With 7 bases removed from V and 2 bases from J, the gap between germline ends came to 19 bases. This CDR3 contains 16 residues. In germline, CDR1 is SNHLY, CDR2 FYNNEI. The DNA for the CDR3 is TGTGCCAGCACCAGAGCATACGGACTAAACACAGATACGCAGTATTTT. This translates into CASTRAYGLNTDTQYF. The complete variable domain, with remaining parts taken from reference TRBV2 and TRBJ2-3, reads EPEVTQTPSHQVTQMGQEVILRCVPISNHLYFYWYRQILGQKVEFLVSFYNNEISEKSEIFDDQFSVERPDGSNFTLKIRSTKLEDSAMYFCASTRAYGLNTDTQYFGPGTRLTVL.

This clone was seen only a few times. This chain links TRBV4-3 with TRBJ1-3; TRBD1 is a possible D gene (5 bases). V was pared by 4 bases and J by 2 bases, with 15 bases between. Germline V gives CDR1 LGHNA, CDR2 YSLEER. This CDR3 spans 16 amino acids. The CDR3 region has the DNA TGCGCCAGCAGCCGAGGTGACAGATCCACTGGAAACACCATATATTTT. Translating it yields CASSRGDRSTGNTIYF.

The gene calls are TRBV5-5 and TRBJ2-3; 8 bases are a match to TRBD2. Unmatched junction bases numbered 9, after V lost 4 bases and J lost 8 bases. Germline CDR1 SGHKS, CDR2 YYEKEE (reference sequence). This CDR3 contains 14 residues. Written as DNA, the CDR3 is TGTGCCAGCAGCATACCCGGGGGGGCGGGTACGCAGTATTTT. Translating gives CASSIPGGAGTQYF. The whole variable domain, filled in from reference TRBV5-5 and TRBJ2-3, reads DAGVTQSPTHLIKTRGQQVTLRCSPISGHKSVSWYQQVLGQGPQFIFQYYEKEERGRGNFPDRFSARQFPNYSSELNVNALLLGDSALYLCASSIPGGAGTQYFGPGTRLTVL.

CDR3 sequence: CASREDRETQYF. DNA of the CDR3: TGTGCCAGCAGGGAGGACAGGGAGACCCAGTACTTC. The genes are TRBV5-4 and TRBJ2-5; 7 bases are a match to TRBD1. With 5 bases clipped from V and 5 bases from J, the junction kept 3 bases outside the gene matches. CDR3 length: 12 amino acids. Germline CDR1 and CDR2: SGHNT and YYREEE (reference sequence).

The genes are TRBV5-1 and TRBJ2-1; 7 bases align to TRBD1. Losses at the gene ends were 4 bases for V and 3 bases for J; bases not matched to a gene: 7. This CDR3 has 15 residues. CDR1 and CDR2 (germline): SGHRS, YFSETQ. CDR3 sequence: CASSTPTGNYNEQFF. The CDR3 nucleotides are TGCGCCAGCAGCACACCGACAGGGAACTACAATGAGCAGTTCTTC.

Points on this clone: This CDR3 is also generated by other DNA sequences in the sample. V gene TRBV28 combines with J gene TRBJ1-5; D is unresolved. The CDR3 is 12 amino acids. The V and J ends lost 1 base and 6 bases respectively, with 4 bases between them. Germline V gene lookup returns CDR1 MDHEN and CDR2 SYDVKM. CDR3 sequence reads: CASSLFGQPQHF. CDR3 nucleotides: TGTGCCAGCAGTTTATTCGGTCAGCCCCAGCATTTT.

For this clone: This CDR3 is also generated by other DNA sequences in the sample. The V gene is TRBV28, the J gene TRBJ1-1, with 7 bases lining up with TRBD1. The V and J ends lost 8 bases and 1 base, in that order; junction bases with no gene match: 7. Germline V lookup: CDR1 MDHEN, CDR2 SYDVKM. The CDR3 has 14 amino acids. CDR3 loop: CASLGQGGNTEAFF. In DNA form, the CDR3 reads TGTGCCAGCCTAGGGCAGGGGGGGAACACTGAAGCTTTCTTT. The whole variable domain, filled in from reference TRBV28 and TRBJ1-1, reads DVKVTQSSRYLVKRTGEKVFLECVQDMDHENMFWYRQDPGLGLRLIYFSYDVKMKEKGDIPEGYSVSREKKERFSLILESASTNQTSMYLCASLGQGGNTEAFFGQGTRLTVV.

This chain joins TRBV19 and TRBJ2-7, with 13 bases aligning to TRBD2. The CDR3 is 14 residues long. V lost 9 bases, J lost 0 bases, and 2 bases stayed unmatched. In germline, CDR1 is LNHDA, CDR2 SQIVND (reference sequence). Here the CDR3 reads CASRTSGSSYEQYF. Written as DNA, the CDR3 is TGTGCCAGCAGGACTAGCGGGAGCTCCTACGAGCAGTACTTC.

The rearrangement uses TRBV21-1 and TRBJ1-5. TRBV21-1 is given as a pseudogene. CDR3 size: 16 residues. In nucleotides, the CDR3 is TGTGCCAGCAGCAATCCGCCTCGGACGGGAAGCCAGCCCCAGCATTTT. It encodes CASSNPPRTGSQPQHF.

J is TRBJ2-2 and V is TRBV7-7; no clear D. CDR1 and CDR2 from the germline V gene are SSHAT and FNYEAQ (reference sequence). The CDR3 covers 13 residues. Trimming shortened V by 4 bases and J by 6 bases, and 9 bases separated the two germline ends. CDR3 sequence: CASSSSLAGELFF. The CDR3 nucleotides read TGTGCCAGCAGCTCAAGCCTGGCCGGGGAGCTGTTTTTT.

This clone has just one count. This chain connects TRBV6-6 to TRBJ1-2; 7 bases are a match to TRBD1. Unmatched junction bases numbered 6, after V lost 6 bases and J lost 5 bases. This CDR3 has 13 amino acids. Germline-derived CDR1 and CDR2 are MNHNY and SVGAGI (reference sequence). This chain's CDR3 is CASSRDSRYGYTF. CDR3 in DNA: TGTGCCAGCAGCCGGGACAGCAGATATGGCTACACCTTC.

The chain has TRBV27 and TRBJ2-5, with D maybe TRBD2 (6 bases). Trimming removed 4 bases from V and 0 bases from J, with 12 bases in between. The CDR3 spans 15 residues. The germline CDR1 and CDR2 sequences are MNHEY and SMNVEV (reference sequence). For the CDR3, the DNA is TGTGCCAGCAGTTCCCTAGCGCTGTACCAAGAGACCCAGTACTTC. Protein: CASSSLALYQETQYF.

This clone was seen a single time. V usage is TRBV28 and J usage is TRBJ2-7; no firm D call. The CDR3 covers 14 residues. The germline gives CDR1 MDHEN, CDR2 SYDVKM. Trimming removed 1 base from V and 3 bases from J, with 10 bases in between. For the CDR3, the DNA is TGTGCCAGCAGTTTATCTGCACCTTACTACGAGCAGTACTTC. Translating it yields CASSLSAPYYEQYF.

The genes are TRBV7-9 and TRBJ2-3, with D possibly TRBD1 on 5 matching bases. Germline CDR1 reads SEHNR; CDR2 reads FQNEAQ (reference sequence). The CDR3 contains 14 residues. The V gene lost 3 bases and the J gene lost 3 bases, with 10 bases spanning the gap. The CDR3 spells CASSFDRITDTQYF. For the CDR3, the DNA is TGTGCCAGCAGCTTCGACAGAATAACAGATACGCAGTATTTT.

A remark on this clone: The identical CDR3 is also encoded by other nucleotide sequences in the sample. The CDR3 reads CSAGGGRGADTQYF. The DNA for the CDR3 is TGCAGCGCTGGGGGCGGGAGGGGGGCAGATACGCAGTATTTT. J is TRBJ2-3 and V is TRBV29-1; 9 bases line up with TRBD2. Per the germline V gene, CDR1 is SQVTM and CDR2 is ANQGSEA. V lost 7 bases to trimming and J lost 4 bases; unmatched junction nucleotides: 9. CDR3 length: 14 amino acids.

The J gene is TRBJ2-3, the V gene TRBV5-4, with D uncertain. The ends were cut back, 5 bases at V and 4 bases at J, with 11 bases in the middle. This CDR3 is built from 13 residues. In germline, CDR1 is SGHNT, CDR2 YYREEE (reference sequence). The CDR3 reads CASSPQVADTQYF. DNA of the CDR3: TGTGCCAGCAGTCCCCAGGTAGCAGATACGCAGTATTTT.